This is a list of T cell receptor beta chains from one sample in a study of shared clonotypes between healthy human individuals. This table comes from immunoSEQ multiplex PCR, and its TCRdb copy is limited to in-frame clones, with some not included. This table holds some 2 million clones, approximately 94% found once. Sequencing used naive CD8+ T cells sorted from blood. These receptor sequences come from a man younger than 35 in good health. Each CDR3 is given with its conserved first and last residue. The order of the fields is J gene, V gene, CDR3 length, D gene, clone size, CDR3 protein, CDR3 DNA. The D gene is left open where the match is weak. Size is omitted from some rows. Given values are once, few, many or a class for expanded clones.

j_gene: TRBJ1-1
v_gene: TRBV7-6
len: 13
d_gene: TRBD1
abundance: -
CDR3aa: CASSLAGTGEAFF
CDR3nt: TGTGCCAGCAGCTTAGCGGGGACAGGGGAAGCTTTCTTT

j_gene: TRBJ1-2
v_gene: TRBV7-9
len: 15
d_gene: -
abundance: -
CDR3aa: CASSLAGRLDYGYTF
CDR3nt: TGTGCCAGCAGCTTAGCGGGCCGATTAGACTATGGCTACACCTTC

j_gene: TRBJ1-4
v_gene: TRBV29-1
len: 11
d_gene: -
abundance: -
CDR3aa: CSVAQVEKLFF
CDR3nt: TGCAGCGTTGCCCAGGTTGAAAAACTGTTTTTT

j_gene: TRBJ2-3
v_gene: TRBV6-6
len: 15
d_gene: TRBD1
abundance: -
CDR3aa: CASSRTGGAEDTQYF
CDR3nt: TGTGCCAGCAGTCGGACAGGGGGCGCGGAAGATACGCAGTATTTT

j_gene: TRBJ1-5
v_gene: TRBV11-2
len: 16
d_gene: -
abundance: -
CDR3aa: CASSPLGGFGNQPQHF
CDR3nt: TGTGCCAGCAGCCCCCTTGGTGGCTTTGGCAATCAGCCCCAGCATTTT

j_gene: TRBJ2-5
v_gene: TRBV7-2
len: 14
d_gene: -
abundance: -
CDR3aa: CASGPAPWGETQYF
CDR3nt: TGTGCCAGCGGACCAGCACCCTGGGGGGAGACCCAGTACTTC

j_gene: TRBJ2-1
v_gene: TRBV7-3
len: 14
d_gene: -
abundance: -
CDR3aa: CASSLAGPYNEQFF
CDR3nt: TGTGCCAGCAGCTTGGCGGGCCCATACAATGAGCAGTTCTTC

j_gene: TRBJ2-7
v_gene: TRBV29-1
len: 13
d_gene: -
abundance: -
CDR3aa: CSVEGTTSREQYF
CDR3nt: TGCAGCGTTGAAGGGACAACTTCGCGCGAGCAGTACTTC

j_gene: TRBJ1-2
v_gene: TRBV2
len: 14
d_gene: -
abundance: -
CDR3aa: CASTPPGPGYGYTF
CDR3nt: TGTGCCAGCACACCTCCAGGGCCTGGGTATGGCTACACCTTC

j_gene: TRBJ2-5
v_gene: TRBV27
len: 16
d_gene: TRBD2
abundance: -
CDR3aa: CASSLGLAGNTETQYF
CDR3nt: TGTGCCAGCAGCCTCGGACTAGCGGGGAATACGGAGACCCAGTACTTC

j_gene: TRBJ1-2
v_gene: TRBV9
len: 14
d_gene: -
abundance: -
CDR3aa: CASSAWDISDGYTF
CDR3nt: TGTGCCAGCAGCGCGTGGGACATTTCGGATGGCTACACCTTC

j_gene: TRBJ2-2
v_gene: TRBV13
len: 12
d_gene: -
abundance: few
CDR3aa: CASSTYTGELFF
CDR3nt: TGTGCCAGCAGCACGTACACCGGGGAGCTGTTTTTT

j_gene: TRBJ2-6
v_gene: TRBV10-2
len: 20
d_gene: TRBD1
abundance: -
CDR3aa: CASSPPFTGEPISGANVLTF
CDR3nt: TGCGCCAGCAGTCCCCCCTTCACAGGGGAGCCAATCTCTGGGGCCAACGTCCTGACTTTC

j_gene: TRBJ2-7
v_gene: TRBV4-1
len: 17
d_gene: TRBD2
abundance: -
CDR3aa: CASSQVLAGEVSYEQYF
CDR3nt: TGCGCCAGCAGCCAGGTACTAGCGGGAGAAGTTTCCTACGAGCAGTACTTC

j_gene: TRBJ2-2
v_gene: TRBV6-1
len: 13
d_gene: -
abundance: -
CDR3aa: CASSRVGTGELFF
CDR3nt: TGTGCCAGCAGTCGTGTGGGCACCGGGGAGCTGTTTTTT

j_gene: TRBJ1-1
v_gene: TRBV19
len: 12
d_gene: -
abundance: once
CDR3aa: CASRTGNTEAFF
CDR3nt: TGTGCCAGTAGGACAGGTAACACTGAAGCTTTCTTT

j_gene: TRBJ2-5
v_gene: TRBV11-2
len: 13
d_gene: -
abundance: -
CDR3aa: CASSLGVGETQYF
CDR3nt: TGTGCCAGCAGCTTAGGGGTAGGAGAGACCCAGTACTTC

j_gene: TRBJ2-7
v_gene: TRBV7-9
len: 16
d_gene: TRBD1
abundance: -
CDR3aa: CASSSPRDRGSHEQYF
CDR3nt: TGTGCCAGCAGCTCCCCCCGGGACAGGGGCAGCCACGAGCAGTACTTC

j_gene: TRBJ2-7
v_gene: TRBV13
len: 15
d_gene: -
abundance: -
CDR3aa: CASSASGQGPYEQYF
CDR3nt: TGTGCCAGCAGCGCCTCGGGGCAGGGGCCCTACGAGCAGTACTTC

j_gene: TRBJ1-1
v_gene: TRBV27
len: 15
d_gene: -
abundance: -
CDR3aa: CASSLSPGSGTEAFF
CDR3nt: TGTGCCAGCAGTTTGTCCCCAGGGTCAGGCACTGAAGCTTTCTTT

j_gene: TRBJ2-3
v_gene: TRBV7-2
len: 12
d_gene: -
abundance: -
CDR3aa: CASSPIGDTQYF
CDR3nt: TGTGCCAGCAGCCCTATCGGGGATACGCAGTATTTT

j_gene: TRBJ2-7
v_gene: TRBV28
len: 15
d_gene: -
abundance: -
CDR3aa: CASFTNLEGRHEQYF
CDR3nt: TGTGCCAGCTTTACTAACTTGGAAGGGCGCCACGAGCAGTACTTC

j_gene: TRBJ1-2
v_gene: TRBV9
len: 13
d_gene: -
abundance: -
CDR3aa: CASSVAEGGGYTF
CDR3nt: TGTGCCAGCAGCGTAGCCGAGGGTGGGGGCTACACCTTC

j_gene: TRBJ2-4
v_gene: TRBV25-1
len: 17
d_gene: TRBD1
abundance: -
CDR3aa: CASSDRQGDLTKNIQYF
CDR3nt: TGTGCCAGCAGTGATCGACAGGGTGACCTAACCAAAAACATTCAGTACTTC

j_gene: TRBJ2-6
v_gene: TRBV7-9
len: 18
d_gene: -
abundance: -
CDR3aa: CASSLDRVQSSGANVLTF
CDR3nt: TGTGCCAGCAGCTTAGATCGGGTTCAGAGCTCTGGGGCCAACGTCCTGACTTTC

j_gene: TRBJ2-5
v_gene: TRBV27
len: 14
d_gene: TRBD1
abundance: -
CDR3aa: CASSPIGQEETQYF
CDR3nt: TGTGCCAGCAGTCCGATTGGACAGGAAGAGACCCAGTACTTC

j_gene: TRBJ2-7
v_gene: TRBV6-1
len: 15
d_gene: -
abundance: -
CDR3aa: CASSEWTGEGYEQYF
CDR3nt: TGTGCCAGCAGTGAATGGACGGGAGAAGGCTACGAGCAGTACTTC

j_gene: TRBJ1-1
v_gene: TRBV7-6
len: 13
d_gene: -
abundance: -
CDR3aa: CASRDGTSEEVFF
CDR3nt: TGTGCCAGCAGAGACGGGACATCCGAAGAAGTTTTCTTT

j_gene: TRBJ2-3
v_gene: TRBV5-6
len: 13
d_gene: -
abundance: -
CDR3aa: CASSLAGTDTQYF
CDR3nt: TGTGCCAGCAGCTTGGCGGGCACAGATACGCAGTATTTT